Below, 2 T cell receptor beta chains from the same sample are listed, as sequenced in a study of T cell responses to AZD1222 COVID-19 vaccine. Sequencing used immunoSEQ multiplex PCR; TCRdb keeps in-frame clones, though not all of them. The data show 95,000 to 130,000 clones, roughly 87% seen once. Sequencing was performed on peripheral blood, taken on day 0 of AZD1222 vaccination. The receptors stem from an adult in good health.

CDR3 bases: TGTGCCAGCAGTTACTCTTGCGGGTGGGGGCCCCAGCATTTT. It codes for CASSYSCGWGPQHF. The chain joins TRBV6-7 to TRBJ1-5; D ambiguous. TRBV6-7 is noted as an ORF with a role that remains uncertain. With 0 bases removed from V and 9 bases from J, the gap between germline ends came to 12 bases. This CDR3 is built from 14 residues.

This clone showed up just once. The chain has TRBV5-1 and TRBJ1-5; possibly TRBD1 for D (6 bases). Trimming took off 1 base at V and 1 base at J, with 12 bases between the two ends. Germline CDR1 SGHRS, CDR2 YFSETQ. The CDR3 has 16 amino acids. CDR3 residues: CASSLSPGASNQPQHF. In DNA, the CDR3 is TGCGCCAGCAGCTTGAGTCCGGGGGCGAGCAATCAGCCCCAGCATTTT.